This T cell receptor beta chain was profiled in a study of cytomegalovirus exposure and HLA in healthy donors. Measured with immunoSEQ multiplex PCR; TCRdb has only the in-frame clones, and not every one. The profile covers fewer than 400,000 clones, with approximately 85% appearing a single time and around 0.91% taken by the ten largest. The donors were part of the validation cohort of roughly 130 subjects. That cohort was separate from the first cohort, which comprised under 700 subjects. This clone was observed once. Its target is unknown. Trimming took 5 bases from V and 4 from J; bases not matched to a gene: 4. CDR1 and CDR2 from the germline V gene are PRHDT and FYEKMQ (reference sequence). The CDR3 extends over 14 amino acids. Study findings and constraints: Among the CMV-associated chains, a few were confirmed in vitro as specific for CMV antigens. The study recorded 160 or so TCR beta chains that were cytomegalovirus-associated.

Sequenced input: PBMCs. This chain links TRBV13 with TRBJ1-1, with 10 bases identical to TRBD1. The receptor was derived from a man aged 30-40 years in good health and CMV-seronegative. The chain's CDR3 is CASSPRTGGTEAFF. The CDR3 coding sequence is TGTGCCAGCAGCCCCCGGACAGGGGGCACTGAAGCTTTCTTT.